Listed below are T cell receptor beta chains from one sample, sequenced in a study of control samples from healthy donors and cancer patients. Assay used: immunoSEQ multiplex PCR; TCRdb lists only in-frame clones, some missing. The sample lists some 30,000 clones, roughly 91% occurring once. The sequenced sample consisted of PBMCs. These receptors were collected from a man aged 50 or older with lung cancer. The CDR3 runs from the conserved cysteine through the conserved F or W. The D gene is left open where the match is weak. Expanded clones are given a class, and other clones once, few, many or no size at all.

v_gene	j_gene	abundance	d_gene	CDR3aa	CDR3nt
TRBV19	TRBJ1-5	NA	NA	CASSIVGAGKPQHF	TGTGCCAGTAGTATTGTAGGGGCCGGGAAGCCCCAGCATTTT
TRBV9	TRBJ2-7	NA	NA	CASSGGTPHYEQYF	TGTGCCAGCAGCGGCGGGACACCTCATTACGAGCAGTACTTC
TRBV28	TRBJ1-2	NA	NA	CASSPGGGGYGYTF	TGTGCCAGCAGCCCTGGGGGGGGCGGGTATGGCTACACCTTC
TRBV15	TRBJ2-3	NA	TRBD1	CATSDRDRRPYTQYF	TGTGCCACCAGCGACCGGGACAGACGCCCCTATACGCAGTATTTT
TRBV30	TRBJ2-7	NA	NA	CAWRRETGAYEQYF	TGTGCCTGGAGGCGGGAGACAGGCGCCTACGAGCAGTACTTC
TRBV19	TRBJ1-2	NA	NA	CASSISRNYGYTF	TGTGCCAGTAGTATAAGTCGGAACTATGGCTACACCTTC
TRBV7-3	TRBJ2-7	NA	NA	CASSPLGQTDYEQYF	TGTGCCAGCAGCCCTCTTGGACAGACTGACTACGAGCAGTACTTC
TRBV11-2	TRBJ2-5	few	NA	CACTPRAAQETQYF	TGTGCCTGCACCCCCAGGGCGGCTCAAGAGACCCAGTACTTC
TRBV5-1	TRBJ1-2	NA	NA	CARSRTGGDRGYTF	TGCGCCCGCAGCCGAACTGGGGGGGATCGCGGCTACACCTTC
TRBV2	TRBJ2-7	NA	NA	CASGYVFSQAYEQYF	TGTGCCAGCGGATATGTCTTCTCTCAGGCGTACGAGCAGTACTTC
TRBV5-4	TRBJ1-5	NA	NA	CASSLGGSNQPQHF	TGTGCCAGCAGCTTGGGAGGAAGCAATCAGCCCCAGCATTTT
TRBV6-5	TRBJ1-2	few	TRBD1	CASSSDRGRAGGYTF	TGTGCCAGCAGTTCGGACAGGGGGCGGGCAGGAGGCTACACCTTC
TRBV30	TRBJ1-1	NA	NA	CAWTPGRENTEAFF	TGTGCCTGGACTCCGGGGAGGGAAAACACTGAAGCTTTCTTT
TRBV6-5	TRBJ2-5	NA	TRBD1	CASSYGQGGLETQYF	TGTGCCAGCAGTTATGGACAGGGGGGTTTGGAGACCCAGTACTTC
TRBV4-3	TRBJ2-2	NA	NA	CASSRETDSNTGELFF	TGCGCCAGCAGCCGAGAAACAGACTCGAACACCGGGGAGCTGTTTTTT
TRBV13	TRBJ2-7	NA	TRBD2	CASSLSSPGLAGDETDEQYF	TGTGCCAGCAGCTTAAGTTCCCCGGGACTAGCGGGGGATGAGACAGACGAGCAGTACTTC
TRBV30	TRBJ2-5	NA	NA	CAWSVRGEETQYF	TGTGCCTGGAGTGTAAGGGGAGAAGAGACCCAGTACTTC
TRBV2	TRBJ1-1	NA	NA	CASSYMNTEAFF	TGTGCCAGCAGTTACATGAACACTGAAGCTTTCTTT
TRBV19	TRBJ1-2	NA	NA	CASRVDRNRRGYTF	TGTGCCAGTAGGGTCGACAGGAACCGGAGGGGCTACACCTTC
TRBV7-2	TRBJ1-6	NA	NA	CASSPGGGGRSYNSPLHF	TGTGCCAGCAGCCCGGGAGGAGGGGGACGCTCCTATAATTCACCCCTCCACTTT
TRBV4-3	TRBJ2-3	NA	NA	CASSQAGVSTDTQYF	TGCGCCAGCAGCCAAGCGGGGGTCAGCACAGATACGCAGTATTTT
TRBV19	TRBJ1-5	NA	NA	CASSNPPGPGVVQLQHF	TGTGCCAGTAGTAACCCTCCGGGACCAGGGGTGGTTCAGCTCCAGCATTTT
TRBV5-1	TRBJ2-3	NA	NA	CASSPGTFPDTQYF	TGCGCCAGCAGCCCCGGGACTTTCCCAGATACGCAGTATTTT
TRBV18	TRBJ1-5	NA	NA	CASSEIKNQPQHF	TGTGCCAGCTCAGAGATCAAGAATCAGCCCCAGCATTTT
TRBV5-1	TRBJ1-2	NA	NA	CASSLVSGGQGYTF	TGCGCCAGCAGCTTGGTCAGCGGGGGGCAGGGCTACACCTTC
TRBV9	TRBJ2-7	NA	TRBD1	CASSAGPGTAYEQYF	TGTGCCAGCAGCGCCGGACCCGGGACAGCCTACGAGCAGTACTTC
TRBV7-2	TRBJ2-5	NA	TRBD2	CASSLDLAGGRTQYF	TGTGCCAGCAGCTTAGACCTAGCGGGGGGTCGGACCCAGTACTTC
TRBV7-7	TRBJ2-1	NA	TRBD1	CASSLGPGTGNNEQFF	TGTGCTAGCAGCTTGGGCCCGGGGACAGGGAACAATGAGCAGTTCTTC
TRBV7-2	TRBJ2-7	NA	TRBD2	CASSRGERGSPLYEQYF	TGTGCCAGCAGCCGTGGGGAGCGGGGGTCACCGCTTTACGAGCAGTACTTC
TRBV7-9	TRBJ2-3	NA	TRBD2	CASSWTSGNTDTQYF	TGTGCCAGCAGCTGGACTAGCGGAAACACAGATACGCAGTATTTT
TRBV5-1	TRBJ2-3	NA	NA	CASSLRGAPTDTQYF	TGCGCCAGCAGCTTAAGGGGCGCTCCCACAGATACGCAGTATTTT
TRBV7-2	TRBJ2-7	NA	NA	CASSLLQVGDYEQYF	TGTGCCAGCAGCTTACTGCAGGTTGGGGATTACGAGCAGTACTTC
TRBV7-3	TRBJ1-1	few	NA	CASSFSGNTEAFF	TGTGCCAGCAGCTTTTCAGGAAACACTGAAGCTTTCTTT
TRBV14	TRBJ2-7	NA	NA	CASSQDRWSYEQYF	TGTGCCAGCAGCCAAGATAGGTGGAGCTACGAGCAGTACTTC
TRBV25-1	TRBJ2-7	NA	NA	CASSESGRLNYEQYF	TGTGCCAGCAGTGAATCAGGACGTCTGAATTACGAGCAGTACTTC
TRBV16	TRBJ1-1	NA	NA	CASSRLDLNTEAFF	TGTGCCAGCAGCCGGTTAGACCTAAACACTGAAGCTTTCTTT
TRBV9	TRBJ1-4	NA	TRBD1	CASSVRTGAVNEKLFF	TGTGCCAGCAGCGTAAGGACAGGGGCGGTTAATGAAAAACTGTTTTTT
TRBV27	TRBJ2-3	few	TRBD2	CASSLSSGADTQYF	TGTGCCAGCAGTTTATCTAGCGGGGCAGATACGCAGTATTTT
TRBV6-5	TRBJ2-3	NA	NA	CASHGGRVATDTQYF	TGTGCCAGCCATGGGGGGCGCGTAGCAACGGATACGCAGTATTTT
TRBV7-7	TRBJ2-7	NA	TRBD1	CASSLSDRDYEQYF	TGTGCTAGCAGCTTATCGGACAGGGACTACGAGCAGTACTTC
TRBV6-2/TRBV6-3	TRBJ2-7	NA	TRBD1	CASSPRGQGSNEQYF	TGTGCCAGCAGTCCACGAGGACAGGGATCGAACGAGCAGTACTTC
TRBV4-3	TRBJ1-4	NA	NA	CASSLGHGNEKLFF	TGCGCCAGCAGCCTAGGACACGGTAATGAAAAACTGTTTTTT
TRBV10-2	TRBJ1-1	NA	NA	CASRYMNTEAFF	TGCGCCAGCAGATACATGAACACTGAAGCTTTCTTT
TRBV5-1	TRBJ2-5	NA	NA	CASRPTGRQETQYF	TGCGCCAGCAGGCCTACAGGGAGGCAAGAGACCCAGTACTTC
TRBV11-2	TRBJ2-7	NA	TRBD1	CASSSPTGAGEQYF	TGTGCCAGCAGCTCGCCGACAGGGGCGGGGGAGCAGTACTTC
TRBV6-6	TRBJ1-6	NA	NA	CASSLPGGDSPLHF	TGTGCCAGCAGCCTCCCGGGGGGGGACTCACCCCTCCACTTT
TRBV5-4	TRBJ1-2	once	NA	CASRHQTGYGYTF	TGTGCCAGCAGACATCAGACAGGCTATGGCTACACCTTC
TRBV29-1	TRBJ2-5	NA	TRBD2	CSVEGVLGGDQETQYF	TGCAGCGTTGAAGGGGTGTTGGGAGGGGACCAAGAGACCCAGTACTTC
TRBV7-9	TRBJ2-7	NA	NA	CASTDSRYEQYF	TGTGCCAGCACTGACTCGCGTTACGAGCAGTACTTC
TRBV7-3	TRBJ2-1	NA	TRBD2	CASSLIAPSGGAYNEQFF	TGTGCCAGCAGCTTAATTGCACCTAGCGGGGGGGCCTACAATGAGCAGTTCTTC
TRBV10-3	TRBJ2-6	NA	NA	CAISDRTGANVLTF	TGTGCCATCAGTGACAGAACTGGGGCCAACGTCCTGACTTTC
TRBV27	TRBJ1-5	NA	TRBD1	CASSLIQGGNQPQHF	TGTGCCAGCAGTTTAATACAGGGGGGCAATCAGCCCCAGCATTTT
TRBV5-1	TRBJ1-2	NA	NA	CASSLVSTPRIYTF	TGCGCCAGCAGCTTGGTCTCGACACCCCGGATCTACACCTTC
TRBV6-5	TRBJ1-2	NA	TRBD1	CASSYQGQGGRDGYTF	TGTGCCAGCAGTTACCAAGGACAGGGGGGGAGGGATGGCTACACCTTC
TRBV5-6	TRBJ2-1	NA	NA	CASRIDSELNEQFF	TGTGCCAGCAGGATCGACAGTGAGTTGAATGAGCAGTTCTTC
TRBV6-5	TRBJ2-2	NA	TRBD2	CASSYMGGFAGELFF	TGTGCCAGCAGTTACATGGGAGGGTTTGCCGGGGAGCTGTTTTTT
TRBV5-1	TRBJ2-7	NA	TRBD2	CASSLSPTGRGLLEQYF	TGCGCCAGCAGCTTGTCTCCAACGGGGAGGGGCCTCTTGGAGCAGTACTTC
TRBV5-1	TRBJ2-5	NA	NA	CASRTVGAETQYF	TGCGCCAGCAGAACAGTCGGCGCAGAGACCCAGTACTTC
TRBV18	TRBJ1-2	once	NA	CASSPRGEVNYGYTF	TGTGCCAGCTCACCACGGGGCGAGGTGAACTATGGCTACACCTTC